This T cell receptor beta chain was recovered during a study of early T cells in non-severe SARS-CoV-2 infection. Germline lookup yields CDR1 KGHDR and CDR2 SFDVKD. V was shortened by 4 bases and J by 1 base, with 22 bases between the two germline ends. This CDR3 comprises 19 residues. TCRdb ran MiXCR on the 5' RACE reads and lists one entry per CDR3 protein. The data contain some 30,000 distinct CDR3 sequences, roughly 5.6% of them singletons. This clonotype was counted only a few times. The sequenced sample was whole blood. The chain is built from TRBV24-1 and TRBJ2-1; weak D call: TRBD2 (6 bases). The sequence came from an adult who was a healthcare worker with PCR-confirmed SARS-CoV-2 infection or an uninfected control (not recorded which). The CDR3, as DNA: TGTGCCACCAGTGAATCCCCAATGTGGGGGAGGCAGTCCTACAATGAGCAGTTCTTC. It encodes CATSESPMWGRQSYNEQFF.